One T cell receptor beta chain is described in this entry. The antigen remains undetermined. The table came from immunoSEQ multiplex PCR; TCRdb's copy has only in-frame clones and leaves some out. The data hold about 79,000 clones, with 80% to 95% observed a single time. This record belongs to a study of OX40 agonist ivuxolimab in advanced cancers. Study-level points and caveats: The antigen specificity of the peripheral T cells (those that were expanded) was not determined.

J gave up 5 bases and V 0 bases, and 9 bases lay outside the gene matches. The CDR3 contains 16 residues. Per germline, CDR1 GTSNPN and CDR2 SVGIG (reference sequence). V usage is TRBV30 and J usage is TRBJ2-5, with TRBD2 matching over 10 bases. Sample: CD4+ or CD8+ T cells sorted from blood, taken in a trial of the OX40 agonist ivuxolimab. The clonotype was recovered from an adult with an advanced solid tumor such as melanoma, head and neck, liver or kidney cancer. In DNA, the CDR3 is TGTGCCTGGAGTGTAGCTAGCGGGAGTCTAAGGGAGACCCAGTACTTC. Its protein product is CAWSVASGSLRETQYF.